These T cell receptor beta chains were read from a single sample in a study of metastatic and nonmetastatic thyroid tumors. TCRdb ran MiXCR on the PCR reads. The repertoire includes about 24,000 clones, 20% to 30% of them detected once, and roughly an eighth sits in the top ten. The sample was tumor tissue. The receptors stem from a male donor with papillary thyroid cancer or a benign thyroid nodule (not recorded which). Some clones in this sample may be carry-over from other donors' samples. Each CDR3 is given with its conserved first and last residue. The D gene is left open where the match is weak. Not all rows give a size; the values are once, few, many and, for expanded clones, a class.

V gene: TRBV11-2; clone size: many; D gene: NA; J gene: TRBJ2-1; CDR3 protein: CASSLEGLGPFF; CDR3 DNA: TGTGCCAGCAGCTTGGAGGGCTTAGGGCCCTTCTTC
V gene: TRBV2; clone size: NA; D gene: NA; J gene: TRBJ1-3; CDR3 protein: CASSETGRSPSGNTIYF; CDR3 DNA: TGTGCCAGCAGTGAAACCGGCAGGAGCCCCTCTGGAAACACCATATATTTT
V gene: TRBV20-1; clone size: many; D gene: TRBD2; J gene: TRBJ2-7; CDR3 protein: CSATGRASGRVSYEQYF; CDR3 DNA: TGCAGTGCAACCGGGAGGGCTAGCGGGCGGGTTTCCTACGAGCAGTACTTC
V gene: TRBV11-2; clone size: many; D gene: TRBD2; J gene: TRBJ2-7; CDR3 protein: CASSLDGTSYVNSHYEQYF; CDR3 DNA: TGTGCCAGCAGCTTAGATGGGACTAGCTACGTTAACTCCCACTACGAGCAGTACTTC
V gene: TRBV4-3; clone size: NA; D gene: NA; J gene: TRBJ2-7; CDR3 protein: CASSQVGRGGSKYTQYF; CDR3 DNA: TGCGCCAGCAGCCAAGTGGGGCGTGGGGGGAGCAAATATACCCAGTACTTC
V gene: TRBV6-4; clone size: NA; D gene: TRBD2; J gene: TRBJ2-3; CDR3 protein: CASSDSPGGSTHTQYF; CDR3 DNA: TGTGCCAGTAGTGACTCGCCGGGAGGGAGCACACATACGCAGTATTTT
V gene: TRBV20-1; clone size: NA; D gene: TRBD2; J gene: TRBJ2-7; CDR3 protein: CSATKRLAGRSFEQYF; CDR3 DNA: TGCAGTGCTACAAAGCGGCTAGCGGGGAGATCCTTCGAGCAGTACTTC
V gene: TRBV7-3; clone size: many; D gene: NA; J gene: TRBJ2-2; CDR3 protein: CASSQTRTGELFF; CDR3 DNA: TGTGCCAGCAGCCAAACCCGCACCGGGGAGCTGTTTTTT
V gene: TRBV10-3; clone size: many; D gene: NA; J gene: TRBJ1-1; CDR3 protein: CAIAAFTTEAFF; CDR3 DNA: TGTGCCATTGCTGCCTTTACCACTGAAGCTTTCTTT
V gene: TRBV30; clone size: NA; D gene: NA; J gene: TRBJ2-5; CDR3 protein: CASWSTLQETQYF; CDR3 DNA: TGTGCGTCGTGGAGCACCCTTCAAGAGACCCAGTACTTC
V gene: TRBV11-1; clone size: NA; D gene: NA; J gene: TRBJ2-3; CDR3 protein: CTSRPMMGNRGPTDTQYF; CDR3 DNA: TGTACCAGCAGACCCATGATGGGGAATAGGGGTCCCACAGATACGCAGTATTTT
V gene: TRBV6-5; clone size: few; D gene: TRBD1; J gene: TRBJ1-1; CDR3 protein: CASSYSGTGLRTEAFF; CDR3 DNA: TGTGCCAGCAGTTACTCCGGGACAGGGCTTAGGACTGAAGCTTTCTTT
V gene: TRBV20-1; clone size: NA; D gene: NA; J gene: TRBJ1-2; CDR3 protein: CIGRSNYGYTF; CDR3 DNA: TGCATTGGGAGATCCAACTATGGCTACACCTTC
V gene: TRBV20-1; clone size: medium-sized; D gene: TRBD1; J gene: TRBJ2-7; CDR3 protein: CSASMTGSYEQYF; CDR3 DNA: TGCAGTGCTTCGATGACAGGGAGCTACGAGCAGTACTTC
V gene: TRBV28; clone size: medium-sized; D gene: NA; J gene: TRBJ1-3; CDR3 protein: CASSLWETRDTIYF; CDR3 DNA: TGTGCCAGCAGTTTGTGGGAGACAAGGGACACCATATATTTT
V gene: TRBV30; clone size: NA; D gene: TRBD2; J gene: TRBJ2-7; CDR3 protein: CAWSRGTTSYEQYF; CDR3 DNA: TGTGCCTGGAGTCGCGGGACTACCTCCTACGAGCAGTACTTC
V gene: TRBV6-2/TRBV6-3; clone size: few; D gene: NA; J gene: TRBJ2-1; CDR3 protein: CASTSHSSYNEQFF; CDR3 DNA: TGTGCCAGCACCTCACACAGCTCCTACAATGAGCAGTTCTTC
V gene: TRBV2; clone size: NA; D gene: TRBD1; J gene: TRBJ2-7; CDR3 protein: CASSEAFGQGVYEQYF; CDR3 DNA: TGTGCCAGCAGTGAAGCCTTCGGACAGGGGGTCTACGAGCAGTACTTC
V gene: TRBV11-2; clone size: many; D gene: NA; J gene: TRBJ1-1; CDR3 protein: CASSALGGVANTEAFF; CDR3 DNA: TGTGCCAGCAGCGCTCTGGGGGGGGTCGCGAACACTGAAGCTTTCTTT
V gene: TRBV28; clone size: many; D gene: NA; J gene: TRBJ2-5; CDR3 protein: CASSDSAQETQYF; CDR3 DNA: TGTGCCAGCAGTGACAGCGCCCAAGAGACCCAGTACTTC
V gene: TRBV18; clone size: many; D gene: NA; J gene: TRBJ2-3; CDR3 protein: CASSPLGLPPGTDTQYF; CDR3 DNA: TGTGCCAGCTCACCATTAGGACTACCTCCGGGCACAGATACGCAGTATTTT
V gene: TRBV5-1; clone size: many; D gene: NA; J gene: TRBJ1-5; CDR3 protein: CASSLGGSSNQPQHF; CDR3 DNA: TGCGCCAGCAGCTTGGGGGGGTCGAGCAATCAGCCCCAGCATTTT
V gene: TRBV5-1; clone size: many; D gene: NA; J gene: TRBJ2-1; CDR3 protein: CASSLAGAGPRAYEQFF; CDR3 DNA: TGCGCCAGCAGCTTGGCCGGGGCGGGCCCCCGTGCGTATGAGCAGTTCTTC
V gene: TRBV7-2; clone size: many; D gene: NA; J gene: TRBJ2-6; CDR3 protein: CASSLMSMGANVLTF; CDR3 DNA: TGTGCCAGCAGCTTAATGAGCATGGGGGCCAACGTCCTGACTTTC
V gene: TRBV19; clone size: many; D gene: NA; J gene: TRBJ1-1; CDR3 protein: CASSRNTEAFF; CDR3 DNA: TGTGCCAGTAGTAGGAACACTGAAGCTTTCTTT
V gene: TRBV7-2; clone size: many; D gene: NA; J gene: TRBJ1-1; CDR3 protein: CASRGQTGFSTEAFF; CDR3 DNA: TGTGCCAGCAGAGGCCAGACAGGCTTCTCCACTGAAGCTTTCTTT
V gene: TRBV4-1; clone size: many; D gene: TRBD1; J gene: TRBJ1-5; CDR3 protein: CASSFRGQSNQPQHF; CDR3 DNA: TGCGCCAGCAGTTTTCGGGGACAGAGCAATCAGCCCCAGCATTTT
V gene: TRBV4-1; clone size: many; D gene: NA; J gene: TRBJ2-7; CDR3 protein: CASSQEGPLTATYEQYF; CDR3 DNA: TGCGCCAGCAGCCAAGAGGGCCCACTGACGGCTACCTACGAGCAGTACTTC
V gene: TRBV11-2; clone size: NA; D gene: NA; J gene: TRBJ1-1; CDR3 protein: CARRLGRAAMNTEAFF; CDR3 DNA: TGTGCCAGAAGATTAGGTCGGGCAGCCATGAACACTGAAGCTTTCTTT
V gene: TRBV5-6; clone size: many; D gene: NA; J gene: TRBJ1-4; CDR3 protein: CASSPQDTGKLFF; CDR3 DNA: TGTGCCAGCAGCCCCCAAGACACCGGAAAACTGTTTTTT
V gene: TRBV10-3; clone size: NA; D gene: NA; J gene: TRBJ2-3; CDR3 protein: CAISTGQGSPDTQYF; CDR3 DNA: TGTGCCATCAGTACGGGTCAGGGTTCCCCAGATACGCAGTATTTT
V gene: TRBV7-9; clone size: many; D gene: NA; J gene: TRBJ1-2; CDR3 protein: CASSLGQNHGYTF; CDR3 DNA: TGTGCCAGCAGCTTAGGTCAGAACCATGGCTACACCTTC
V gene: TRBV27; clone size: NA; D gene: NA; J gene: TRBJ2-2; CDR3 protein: CASSLSRENTGELFF; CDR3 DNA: TGTGCCAGCAGTTTATCACGCGAGAACACCGGGGAGCTGTTTTTT